The 3 T cell receptor beta chains listed next were all sequenced from one sample in a study of T-cell reconstitution after alpha-beta-depleted transplantation in children. Unique molecular identifiers featured in how the TCRbeta library was prepared. TCRdb fed the PCR reads into MiXCR, producing one record per CDR3 protein. Seen here are roughly 100,000 distinct CDR3 sequences, approximately 8% observed once, and the top ten hold over 15%. The specimen was PBMCs, collected before TCRalphabeta/CD19-depleted stem cell transplant. These receptors came from a boy under 10 years old with acute lymphoblastic leukemia, due to receive a stem cell transplant.

This clonotype was counted at least ten times. The chain uses TRBV5-4 and TRBJ1-4, with D hard to call. There are 14 residues in the CDR3. Trimming pared 3 bases from V and 7 bases from J, leaving 13 bases between. Per the germline V gene, CDR1 is SGHNT and CDR2 is YYREEE (reference sequence). The CDR3: CASSYSGSGEKLFF. The CDR3 DNA follows: TGTGCCAGCAGCTATTCGGGTTCTGGTGAAAAACTGTTTTTT.

This clonotype occurred a few times. This rearrangement joins TRBV19 to TRBJ2-1, with 7 bases matching TRBD1. Germline V lookup: CDR1 LNHDA, CDR2 SQIVND (reference sequence). V lost 5 bases to trimming and J lost 3 bases; unmatched junction nucleotides: 7. The CDR3 runs to 15 residues. The CDR3 sequence: CASSSPGQDYNEQFF. In DNA form, the CDR3 reads TGTGCCAGTAGTTCTCCCGGACAGGACTACAATGAGCAGTTCTTC. The full variable domain, rest sourced from reference TRBV19 and TRBJ2-1, is DGGITQSPKYLFRKEGQNVTLSCEQNLNHDAMYWYRQDPGQGLRLIYYSQIVNDFQKGDIAEGYSVSREKKESFPLTVTSAQKNPTAFYLCASSSPGQDYNEQFFGPGTRLTVL.

This clonotype turned up a few times. The rearrangement uses TRBV3-1 and TRBJ1-5; D is possibly TRBD1 (6 bases). Germline-derived CDR1 and CDR2 are LGHDT and YNNKEL (reference sequence). There are 13 residues in the CDR3. Trimming removed 3 bases from V and 7 bases from J, with 10 bases in between. The chain's CDR3 is CASSQGGAQPQHF. The CDR3, as DNA: TGTGCCAGCAGCCAGGGGGGGGCACAGCCCCAGCATTTT. Full variable domain (rest looked up from reference TRBV3-1 and TRBJ1-5): DTAVSQTPKYLVTQMGNDKSIKCEQNLGHDTMYWYKQDSKKFLKIMFSYNNKELIINETVPNRFSPKSPDKAHLNLHINSLELGDSAVYFCASSQGGAQPQHFGDGTRLSIL.